These 25 T cell receptor beta chains share one sample of origin, sequenced in a study of graft-versus-host responses after intestinal transplantation. Generated by immunoSEQ multiplex PCR, the TCRdb table keeps only in-frame clones and is missing some. The sample includes about 14,000 clones, approximately 32% of them seen just once. This specimen was alloreactive CD4+ T cells from a mixed lymphocyte reaction culture, taken before intestinal transplant. This sample's subset: CFSE-low proliferating T cells sorted from roughly six-day pre-transplant mixed lymphocyte reaction (GvH or HvG direction). These receptors originate from a human patient who received an intestinal transplant.

This clone occurred a few times. This rearrangement joins TRBV7-9 to TRBJ2-7, with TRBD2 identical over 8 bases. The germline CDR1 and CDR2 sequences are SEHNR and FQNEAQ (reference sequence). This CDR3 is 14 amino acids long. The junction had 9 bases not matched to a gene; V was cut back by 5 bases and J by 6 bases. The CDR3 here is CASSQKGLAGEQYF. CDR3 sequence (DNA): TGTGCCAGCAGCCAGAAGGGGCTAGCGGGCGAGCAGTACTTC.

V usage is TRBV9 and J usage is TRBJ2-2; D is perhaps TRBD1 (6 bases). The CDR3 is 13 amino acids. V lost 4 bases, J lost 6 bases, and 10 bases lay in between. Germline CDR1 is SGDLS and CDR2 is YYNGEE. This CDR3 reads CASSYNRAGELFF. The DNA of the CDR3 is TGTGCCAGCAGCTACAACAGGGCCGGGGAGCTGTTTTTT.

The rearrangement joins TRBV7-6 to TRBJ1-3; 7 bases are shared with TRBD1. Germline V CDR1 and CDR2: SGHVS, FNYEAQ. This CDR3 contains 16 residues. Trimming cost V 4 bases and J 4 bases; bases outside gene matches: 10. The CDR3 protein is CASSSSQGGRGNTIYF. CDR3 nucleotides: TGTGCCAGCAGCTCGAGTCAAGGGGGCCGAGGAAACACCATATATTTT.

This chain connects TRBV5-1 to TRBJ2-7, with D unresolved. There are 13 residues in the CDR3. The germline CDR1 and CDR2 sequences are SGHRS and YFSETQ. V was shortened by 0 bases and J by 2 bases, with 6 bases between the two germline ends. Written as DNA, the CDR3 is TGCGCCAGCAGCTTGGCCTCACCCTACGAGCAGTACTTC. It yields the protein CASSLASPYEQYF. Complete variable domain (other parts from reference TRBV5-1 and TRBJ2-7): KAGVTQTPRYLIKTRGQQVTLSCSPISGHRSVSWYQQTPGQGLQFLFEYFSETQRNKGNFPGRFSGRQFSNSRSEMNVSTLELGDSALYLCASSLASPYEQYFGPGTRLTVT.

This clone came up a few times. This rearrangement joins TRBV5-6 to TRBJ1-1; weak D call: TRBD1 (6 bases). V shed 2 bases and J shed 6 bases, with 14 bases lying between them. Germline V gives CDR1 SGHDT, CDR2 YYEEEE. The length of the CDR3 is 14 residues. The CDR3: CASSFMGGRSEAFF. The CDR3 DNA follows: TGTGCCAGCAGCTTCATGGGGGGGCGGTCTGAAGCTTTCTTT. Complete variable domain (other parts from reference TRBV5-6 and TRBJ1-1): DAGVTQSPTHLIKTRGQQVTLRCSPKSGHDTVSWYQQALGQGPQFIFQYYEEEERQRGNFPDRFSGHQFPNYSSELNVNALLLGDSALYLCASSFMGGRSEAFFGQGTRLTVV.

This clone is medium-sized (0.01 to 0.1%) by share. J is TRBJ1-4 and V is TRBV5-6; 8 positions match TRBD1. The CDR3 is 14 amino acids. Germline V gene sequence: CDR1 SGHDT, CDR2 YYEEEE. Unmatched junction bases numbered 1, after V lost 2 bases and J lost 4 bases. CDR3 amino acids: CASSFRGLNEKLFF. The CDR3 DNA reads TGTGCCAGCAGCTTCAGGGGGCTTAATGAAAAACTGTTTTTT. Full variable domain (remainder filled in from reference TRBV5-6 and TRBJ1-4): DAGVTQSPTHLIKTRGQQVTLRCSPKSGHDTVSWYQQALGQGPQFIFQYYEEEERQRGNFPDRFSGHQFPNYSSELNVNALLLGDSALYLCASSFRGLNEKLFFGSGTQLSVL.

The genes are TRBV12-5 and TRBJ2-6; possibly TRBD1 for D (5 bases). V was pared by 5 bases and J by 5 bases, with 22 bases between. This CDR3 contains 18 residues. Germline CDR1 is LGHNT and CDR2 is FRNRAP. CDR3 nucleotides: TGTGCTAGTGGTCAGACTGATGCAGGACAAAGTCGGGCCAACGTCCTGACTTTC. Translating gives CASGQTDAGQSRANVLTF.

This chain joins TRBV9 and TRBJ2-4; D remains unclear. Trimming took 0 bases from V and 8 from J, leaving 9 bases between them. This CDR3 contains 13 residues. From germline, CDR1 is SGDLS and CDR2 YYNGEE. Written as DNA, the CDR3 is TGTGCCAGCAGCGTAGGGGGATTGGACATTCAGTACTTC. Its translation: CASSVGGLDIQYF.

The chain uses TRBV28 and TRBJ1-1, with 7 bases aligning to TRBD1. Looked up from germline, CDR1 is MDHEN and CDR2 is SYDVKM. CDR3 length equals 12 residues. J lost 8 bases, V lost 3 bases, and 3 bases had no gene match. The CDR3 DNA is TGTGCCAGCAGTTTGCCGGACAGGGAAGCTTTCTTT. Amino acids: CASSLPDREAFF.

V is TRBV28 and J is TRBJ1-1; the D is unclear. The CDR3 contains 15 residues. V was shortened by 9 bases and J by 3 bases, with 20 bases between the two germline ends. Germline assignment: CDR1 MDHEN and CDR2 SYDVKM. CDR3: CASLESGRSDTEAFF. The CDR3 DNA follows: TGTGCCAGTCTTGAGTCGGGAAGGTCGGACACTGAAGCTTTCTTT.

The chain is built from TRBV28 and TRBJ2-3; D possibly corresponds to TRBD2 (5 bases). Germline V gene sequence: CDR1 MDHEN, CDR2 SYDVKM. This CDR3 is 12 amino acids long. Deletions cut 4 bases from V and 10 bases from J, with 12 bases between. The CDR3 nucleotides read TGTGCCAGCAGTTCGGCGAGGGCGGCGCAGTATTTT. It codes for CASSSARAAQYF. The whole variable domain, remainder taken from reference TRBV28 and TRBJ2-3, is DVKVTQSSRYLVKRTGEKVFLECVQDMDHENMFWYRQDPGLGLRLIYFSYDVKMKEKGDIPEGYSVSREKKERFSLILESASTNQTSMYLCASSSARAAQYFGPGTRLTVL.

The chain couples TRBV7-2 to TRBJ2-7; 9 bases align to TRBD2. This CDR3 has 16 amino acids. V lost 4 bases, J lost 2 bases, and 9 bases stayed unmatched. The germline CDR1 and CDR2 sequences are SGHTA and FQGNSA. In nucleotides, the CDR3 is TGTGCCAGCAGCTCGCCGACTAGCGGATCCCCCTACGAGCAGTACTTC. It yields the protein CASSSPTSGSPYEQYF.

V gene TRBV2 combines with J gene TRBJ1-5, with a possible D match to TRBD1 (5 bases). This CDR3 comprises 15 residues. CDR1 and CDR2 from the germline V gene are SNHLY and FYNNEI. The V end was cut by 2 bases, the J end by 0 bases, with 8 bases between. The CDR3 sequence: CASSEQGGSNQPQHF. The CDR3 region has the DNA TGTGCCAGCAGTGAACAGGGTGGTAGCAATCAGCCCCAGCATTTT.

This sequence joins TRBV6-9 and TRBJ2-7; the D gene is possibly TRBD1 (5 bases). Trimming pared 4 bases from V and 2 bases from J, leaving 12 bases between. Germline V gene lookup returns CDR1 MNHGY and CDR2 SVAAGI. This CDR3 region has 14 residues. In DNA, the CDR3 is TGTGCCAGCAGTTCGGCCCCAGGGACCTACGAGCAGTACTTC. Protein: CASSSAPGTYEQYF.

This clone has only a few counts. The chain links TRBV7-2 to TRBJ2-7; 10 bases line up with TRBD2. CDR1 SGHTA and CDR2 FQGNSA come from the germline V gene. CDR3 length: 15 residues. V trimming: 5 bases; J trimming: 3 bases; junction bases outside the gene matches: 7. The CDR3 coding sequence is TGTGCCAGCAGCCGAAGCGGGGGGGCTGGCTACGAGCAGTACTTC. Its protein product is CASSRSGGAGYEQYF.

The chain carries TRBV6-5 and TRBJ1-2; D remains ambiguous. Germline V CDR1 and CDR2: MNHEY, SVGAGI. V was trimmed by 0 bases and J by 4 bases, leaving 12 bases between them. This CDR3 is 15 amino acids long. In DNA, the CDR3 is TGTGCCAGCAGTTACTCGAGTATTTGGGGCTATGGCTACACCTTC. This encodes CASSYSSIWGYGYTF.

This clone was detected a few times. This chain links TRBV11-3 with TRBJ2-1; D is possibly TRBD1 (6 bases). Trimming pared 5 bases from V and 3 bases from J, leaving 8 bases between. This CDR3 spans 13 amino acids. The germline V gene has CDR1 SGHNT and CDR2 YENEEA. CDR3 sequence (DNA): TGTGCCAGCAGCCCGACAGGCTACAATGAGCAGTTCTTC. It codes for CASSPTGYNEQFF.

This clone appeared a few times. The junction shows a germline mismatch at one end, possibly a read error. The chain uses TRBV28 and TRBJ2-7; D is uncertain. The CDR3 sequence is 11 residues long. Germline assignment: CDR1 MDHEN and CDR2 SYDVKM. CDR3 in DNA: TGTGCCAGCAGTATCTCGTTACTTTGGGACTTC. Protein product: CASSISLLWDF. The full variable domain, rest sourced from reference TRBV28 and TRBJ2-7, is DVKVTQSSRYLVKRTGEKVFLECVQDMDHENMFWYRQDPGLGLRLIYFSYDVKMKEKGDIPEGYSVSREKKERFSLILESASTNQTSMYLCASSISLLWDFGPGTRLTVT.

This sequence joins TRBV6-9 and TRBJ2-2, with 8 nucleotides matching TRBD1. The CDR3 contains 13 residues. Trimming took 11 bases from V and 4 from J; bases not matched to a gene: 6. Germline values: CDR1 MNHGY, CDR2 SVAAGI. This chain's CDR3 is CAGGTGPTGELFF. CDR3 DNA sequence: TGTGCCGGGGGGACAGGACCCACCGGGGAGCTGTTTTTT.

V gene TRBV7-9 combines with J gene TRBJ1-2; 7 bases are a match to TRBD1. Trimming took 1 base from V and 4 from J; bases not matched to a gene: 3. The germline V gene has CDR1 SEHNR and CDR2 FQNEAQ (reference sequence). This CDR3 has 14 residues. CDR3 coding DNA: TGTGCCAGCAGCTTAGGGGGACAGACCTATGGCTACACCTTC. The encoded protein is CASSLGGQTYGYTF.

The chain is built from TRBV19 and TRBJ2-4; D is perhaps TRBD1 or TRBD2 (6 bases each). CDR1 is LNHDA and CDR2 is SQIVND in the germline V gene (reference sequence). The germline V and J ends were trimmed by 0 bases and 0 bases, with 12 bases remaining between them. This CDR3 contains 17 residues. CDR3 nucleotide sequence: TGTGCCAGTAGTATAGATCTAGGGGGGCTAGCCAAAAACATTCAGTACTTC. The encoded protein is CASSIDLGGLAKNIQYF.

This clone was seen a few times. The chain combines TRBV7-9 with TRBJ2-1; possibly TRBD1 for D (6 bases). Trimming stripped 3 bases from V and 0 bases from J, with 12 bases between. Per the germline V gene, CDR1 is SEHNR and CDR2 is FQNEAQ (reference sequence). This CDR3 has 16 residues. CDR3 sequence reads: CASSFTGHRSYNEQFF. CDR3 bases: TGTGCCAGCAGCTTTACGGGACATCGCTCCTACAATGAGCAGTTCTTC. Combining the CDR3 with reference TRBV7-9 and TRBJ2-1 gives the whole variable domain DTGVSQNPRHKITKRGQNVTFRCDPISEHNRLYWYRQTLGQGPEFLTYFQNEAQLEKSRLLSDRFSAERPKGSFSTLEIQRTEQGDSAMYLCASSFTGHRSYNEQFFGPGTRLTVL.

This clone was recorded a few times. The chain carries TRBV21-1 and TRBJ1-1. TRBV21-1 is labeled a pseudogene. The CDR3 has 13 amino acids. The DNA for the CDR3 is TGTGCCAGCAGCAAAGACCAGAACACTGAAGCTTTCTTT. It codes for CASSKDQNTEAFF.

The chain couples TRBV28 to TRBJ2-7; D is unclear. CDR1 and CDR2 from the germline V gene are MDHEN and SYDVKM. Trimming removed 2 bases at V and 7 bases at J, with 3 bases between. The CDR3 length is 10 residues. CDR3 region: CASSLREQYF. The CDR3 nucleotides read TGTGCCAGCAGTTTAAGAGAGCAGTACTTC.

The genes are TRBV28 and TRBJ2-7; TRBD2 aligns across 8 bases. The CDR3 has 13 amino acids. Per the germline V gene, CDR1 is MDHEN and CDR2 is SYDVKM. The J segment lost 0 bases and the V segment lost 9 bases, leaving 4 bases of the junction unmatched. CDR3: CASSGTSSYEQYF. The CDR3 region has the DNA TGTGCCAGTTCCGGGACTAGCTCCTACGAGCAGTACTTC.